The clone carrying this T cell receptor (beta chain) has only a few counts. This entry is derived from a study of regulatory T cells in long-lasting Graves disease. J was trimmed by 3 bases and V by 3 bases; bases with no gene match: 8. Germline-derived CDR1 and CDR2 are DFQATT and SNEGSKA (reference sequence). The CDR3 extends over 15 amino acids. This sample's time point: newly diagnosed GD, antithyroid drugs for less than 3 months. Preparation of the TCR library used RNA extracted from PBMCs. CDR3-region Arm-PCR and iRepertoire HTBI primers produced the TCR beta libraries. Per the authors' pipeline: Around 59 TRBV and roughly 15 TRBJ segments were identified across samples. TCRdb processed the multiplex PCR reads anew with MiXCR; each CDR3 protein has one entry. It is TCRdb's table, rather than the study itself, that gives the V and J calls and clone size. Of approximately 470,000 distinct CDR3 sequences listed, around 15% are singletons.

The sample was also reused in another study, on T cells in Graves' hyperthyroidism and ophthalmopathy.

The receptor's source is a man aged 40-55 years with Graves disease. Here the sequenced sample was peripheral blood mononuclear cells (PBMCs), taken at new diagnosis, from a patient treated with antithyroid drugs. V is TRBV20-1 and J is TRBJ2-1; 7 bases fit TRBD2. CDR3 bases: TGCAGTGCTAGGGGGCTTGGCGGGGGCTACAATGAGCAGTTCTTC. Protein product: CSARGLGGGYNEQFF.